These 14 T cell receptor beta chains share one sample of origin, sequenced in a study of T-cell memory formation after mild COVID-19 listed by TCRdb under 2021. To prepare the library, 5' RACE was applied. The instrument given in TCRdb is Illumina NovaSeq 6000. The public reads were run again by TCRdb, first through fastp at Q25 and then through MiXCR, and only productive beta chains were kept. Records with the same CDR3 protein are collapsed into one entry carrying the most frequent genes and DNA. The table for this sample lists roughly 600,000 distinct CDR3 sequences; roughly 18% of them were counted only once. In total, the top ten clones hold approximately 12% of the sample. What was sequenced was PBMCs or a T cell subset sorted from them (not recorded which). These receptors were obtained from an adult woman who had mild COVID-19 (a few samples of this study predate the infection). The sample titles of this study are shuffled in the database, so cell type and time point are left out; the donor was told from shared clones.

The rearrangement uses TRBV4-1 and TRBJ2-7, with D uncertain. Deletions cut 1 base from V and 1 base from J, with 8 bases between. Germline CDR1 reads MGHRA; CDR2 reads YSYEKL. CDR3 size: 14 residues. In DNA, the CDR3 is TGCGCCAGCAGCCAAGGGACGGTATCCTACGAGCAGTACTTC. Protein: CASSQGTVSYEQYF.

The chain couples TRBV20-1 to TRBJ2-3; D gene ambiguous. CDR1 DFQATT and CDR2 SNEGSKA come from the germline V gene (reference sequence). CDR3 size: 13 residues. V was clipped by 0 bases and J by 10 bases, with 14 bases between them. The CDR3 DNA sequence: TGCAGTGCTAGAGACCGAATCAACCGGGCGCAGTATTTT. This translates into CSARDRINRAQYF.

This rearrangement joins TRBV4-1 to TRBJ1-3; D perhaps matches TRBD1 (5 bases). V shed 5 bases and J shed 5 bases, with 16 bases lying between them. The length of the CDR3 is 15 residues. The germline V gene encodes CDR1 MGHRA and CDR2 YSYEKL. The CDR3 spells CASSSMTVRRNTIYF. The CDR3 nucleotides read TGCGCCAGCAGCTCAATGACAGTCCGCCGAAACACCATATATTTT.

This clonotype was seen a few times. The CDR3 reads CASSKGLAVGDNEQFF. CDR3 in DNA: TGCGCCAGCAGCAAAGGCCTAGCGGTTGGCGACAATGAGCAGTTCTTC. The chain is built from TRBV5-1 and TRBJ2-1, with TRBD2 identical over 7 bases. The trim removed 4 bases at V and 5 bases at J, leaving 12 bases unmatched. The CDR3 is 16 residues long. Germline CDR1 reads SGHRS; CDR2 reads YFSETQ.

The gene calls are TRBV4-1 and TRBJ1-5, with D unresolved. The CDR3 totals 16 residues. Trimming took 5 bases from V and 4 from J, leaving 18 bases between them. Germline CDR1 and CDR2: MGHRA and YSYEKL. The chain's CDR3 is CASSIPGPLFNQPQHF. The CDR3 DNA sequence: TGCGCCAGCAGCATTCCCGGGCCGCTGTTTAATCAGCCCCAGCATTTT.

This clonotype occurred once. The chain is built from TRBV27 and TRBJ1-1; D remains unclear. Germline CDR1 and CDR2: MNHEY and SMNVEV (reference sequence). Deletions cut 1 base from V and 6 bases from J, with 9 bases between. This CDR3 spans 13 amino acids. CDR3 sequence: CASSLWRRAEAFF. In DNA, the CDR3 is TGTGCCAGCAGTTTATGGCGGCGAGCTGAAGCTTTCTTT.

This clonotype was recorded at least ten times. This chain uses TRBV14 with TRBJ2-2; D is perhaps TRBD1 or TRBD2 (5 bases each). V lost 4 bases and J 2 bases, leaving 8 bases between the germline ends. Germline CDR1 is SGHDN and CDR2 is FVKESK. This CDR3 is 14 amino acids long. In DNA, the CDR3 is TGTGCCAGCAGCCGGGGGTTAAACACCGGGGAGCTGTTTTTT. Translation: CASSRGLNTGELFF.

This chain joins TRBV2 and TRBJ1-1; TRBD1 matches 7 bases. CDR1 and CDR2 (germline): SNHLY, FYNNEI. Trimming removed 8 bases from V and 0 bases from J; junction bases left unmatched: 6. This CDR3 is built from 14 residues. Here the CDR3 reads CASVDRVLNTEAFF. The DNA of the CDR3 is TGTGCCAGCGTAGACAGGGTCCTGAACACTGAAGCTTTCTTT. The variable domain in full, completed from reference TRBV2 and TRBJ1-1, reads EPEVTQTPSHQVTQMGQEVILRCVPISNHLYFYWYRQILGQKVEFLVSFYNNEISEKSEIFDDQFSVERPDGSNFTLKIRSTKLEDSAMYFCASVDRVLNTEAFFGQGTRLTVV.

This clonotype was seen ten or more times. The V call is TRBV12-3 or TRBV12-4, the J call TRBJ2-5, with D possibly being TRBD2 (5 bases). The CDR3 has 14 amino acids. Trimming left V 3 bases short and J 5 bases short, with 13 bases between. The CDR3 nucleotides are TGTGCCAGCAGTTTGGCGTCGGGCGGGGAGACCCAGTACTTC. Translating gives CASSLASGGETQYF.

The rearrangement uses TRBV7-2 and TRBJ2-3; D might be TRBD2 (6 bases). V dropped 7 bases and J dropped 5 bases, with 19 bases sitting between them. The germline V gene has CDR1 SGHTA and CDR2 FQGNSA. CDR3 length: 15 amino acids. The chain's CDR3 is CASTPGSDQIDTQYF. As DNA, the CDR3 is TGTGCCAGCACCCCCGGGAGCGACCAAATAGATACGCAGTATTTT.

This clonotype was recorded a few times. This CDR3 reads CASSFREEDTQYF. The CDR3 DNA follows: TGTGCCAGCAGCTTCCGGGAGGAGGATACGCAGTATTTT. The genes are TRBV7-2 and TRBJ2-3; 7 nucleotides match TRBD2. This CDR3 is 13 amino acids long. In germline, CDR1 is SGHTA, CDR2 FQGNSA. V gave up 3 bases and J gave up 6 bases; unmatched junction bases: 3.

The CDR3 coding sequence is TGTGCCAGCAGTTCCTTAAGGGGAGGCCGCTACGAGCAGTACTTC. Its translation is CASSSLRGGRYEQYF. The chain links TRBV27 to TRBJ2-7, with a weak D call TRBD2 (6 bases). Germline CDR1 and CDR2: MNHEY and SMNVEV (reference sequence). This CDR3 contains 15 residues. V dropped 4 bases and J dropped 3 bases, with 16 bases sitting between them.

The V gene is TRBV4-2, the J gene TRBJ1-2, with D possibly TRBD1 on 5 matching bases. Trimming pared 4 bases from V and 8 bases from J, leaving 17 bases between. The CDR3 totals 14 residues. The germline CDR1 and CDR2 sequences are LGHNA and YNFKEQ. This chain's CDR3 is CASSRRGQGGGYTF. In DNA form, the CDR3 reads TGTGCCAGCAGCCGCCGGGGCCAGGGAGGGGGCTACACCTTC.

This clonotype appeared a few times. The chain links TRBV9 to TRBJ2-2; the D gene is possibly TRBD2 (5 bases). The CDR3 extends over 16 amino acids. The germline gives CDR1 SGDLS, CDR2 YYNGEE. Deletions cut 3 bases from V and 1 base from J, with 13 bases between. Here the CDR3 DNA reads TGTGCCAGCAGCGCCCAGACTACGAGGAACACCGGGGAGCTGTTTTTT. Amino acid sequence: CASSAQTTRNTGELFF.